The 20 T cell receptor beta chains reported below all come from one sample, sequenced in a study of T cell responses to AZD1222 COVID-19 vaccine. TCRdb's copy holds only in-frame clones and misses some; the assay was immunoSEQ multiplex PCR. The table lists some 180,000 clones, approximately 90% of them singletons. Source: peripheral blood, taken on day 0 of AZD1222 vaccination. These receptors were obtained from an adult in good health.

The chain links TRBV2 to TRBJ1-1; possibly TRBD1 for D (6 bases). The V gene's germline CDR1 is SNHLY and CDR2 FYNNEI. The ends were cut back, 7 bases at V and 0 bases at J, with 9 bases in the middle. This CDR3 region has 13 residues. CDR3 residues: CASNGGLNTEAFF. The CDR3 nucleotides read TGTGCCAGCAATGGGGGCTTGAACACTGAAGCTTTCTTT.

V gene TRBV19 combines with J gene TRBJ2-6, with D possibly TRBD1 on 6 matching bases. V was pared by 7 bases and J by 2 bases, with 15 bases between. The germline V gene encodes CDR1 LNHDA and CDR2 SQIVND (reference sequence). The CDR3 length is 16 residues. For the CDR3, the DNA is TGTGCCAGTACGGACAGTCCAAGTCCTGGGGCCAACGTCCTGACTTTC. It codes for CASTDSPSPGANVLTF.

This clone was recorded only once. The gene calls are TRBV11-3 and TRBJ1-1; no clear D. Per the germline V gene, CDR1 is SGHNT and CDR2 is YENEEA. The CDR3 is 13 amino acids. V lost 1 base and J 7 bases, leaving 10 bases between the germline ends. The CDR3 DNA reads as TGTGCCAGCAGCTTAGCTACAGCGGTTGAAGCTTTCTTT. It is translated as CASSLATAVEAFF.

V gene TRBV7-9 combines with J gene TRBJ2-2, with TRBD1 identical over 8 bases. The V gene end was trimmed by 3 bases and the J gene end by 6 bases; junction bases not matched to a gene: 12. Germline-derived CDR1 and CDR2 are SEHNR and FQNEAQ (reference sequence). CDR3 length equals 17 residues. The CDR3 loop is CASSFRSTAQGAGELFF. As DNA, the CDR3 is TGTGCCAGCAGCTTTCGATCGACGGCACAGGGGGCCGGGGAGCTGTTTTTT.

The rearrangement uses TRBV7-9 and TRBJ2-5, with 9 bases matching TRBD2. The germline V gene has CDR1 SEHNR and CDR2 FQNEAQ (reference sequence). Unmatched junction bases numbered 10, after V lost 4 bases and J lost 4 bases. This CDR3 has 16 residues. The CDR3: CASSSQDSGRRETQYF. The CDR3 nucleotides read TGTGCCAGCAGCTCCCAAGATAGCGGGAGAAGAGAGACCCAGTACTTC.

J is TRBJ2-6 and V is TRBV6-1, with 8 bases that match TRBD1. J gave up 0 bases and V 0 bases, and 7 bases lay outside the gene matches. Germline V gene data show CDR1 as MNHNS and CDR2 as SASEGT. The CDR3 totals 19 residues. The CDR3 DNA reads as TGTGCCAGCAGTGAAGCCCCGGACAGGGCCACCTCTGGGGCCAACGTCCTGACTTTC. Its protein product is CASSEAPDRATSGANVLTF.

The chain is built from TRBV5-6 and TRBJ2-5; perhaps TRBD1 as D (7 bases). Trimming removed 0 bases at V and 4 bases at J, with 13 bases between. Germline-derived CDR1 and CDR2 are SGHDT and YYEEEE. The CDR3 sequence is 15 residues long. The CDR3 is CASSLAQGGIETQYF. As DNA, the CDR3 is TGTGCCAGCAGCTTGGCCCAGGGGGGAATAGAGACCCAGTACTTC.

The chain joins TRBV5-4 to TRBJ2-2; possibly TRBD2 for D (6 bases). From germline, CDR1 is SGHNT and CDR2 YYREEE (reference sequence). Between the trimmed V and J ends, which lost 5 bases and 7 bases, there was a span of 18 bases. The CDR3 is made up of 15 amino acids. The CDR3 protein is CASSFTTLSGGELFF. The CDR3 DNA reads TGTGCCAGCAGTTTCACCACCCTTAGCGGCGGGGAGCTGTTTTTT.

The chain's CDR3 is CASSLVQGIVYEQYF. The CDR3 DNA follows: TGCGCCAGCAGCTTGGTGCAGGGAATTGTCTACGAGCAGTACTTC. V is TRBV5-1 and J is TRBJ2-7; a weak D match, TRBD1 (5 bases). With 0 bases removed from V and 3 bases from J, the gap between germline ends came to 13 bases. CDR3 length: 15 amino acids. CDR1 is SGHRS and CDR2 is YFSETQ in the germline V gene.

V gene TRBV9 combines with J gene TRBJ2-3; 9 nucleotides line up with TRBD1. Losses at the gene ends were 0 bases for V and 1 base for J; bases not matched to a gene: 0. CDR1 is SGDLS and CDR2 is YYNGEE in the germline V gene. The CDR3 runs to 15 residues. CDR3 residues: CASSVGDRGTDTQYF. CDR3 bases: TGTGCCAGCAGCGTAGGGGACAGGGGCACAGATACGCAGTATTTT.

Only one count was recorded for this clone. The J gene is TRBJ1-2, the V gene TRBV30; 9 bases are a match to TRBD1. There are 14 residues in the CDR3. V lost 2 bases and J lost 5; bases outside the gene matches: 6. Germline V gene sequence: CDR1 GTSNPN, CDR2 SVGIG (reference sequence). The CDR3: CAWSIPGQGYGYTF. The CDR3 region has the DNA TGTGCCTGGAGTATTCCGGGACAGGGATATGGCTACACCTTC.

V usage is TRBV5-1 and J usage is TRBJ2-1, with 7 bases aligning to TRBD2. The CDR3 sequence is 15 residues long. CDR1 and CDR2 (germline): SGHRS, YFSETQ. The V and J ends lost 2 bases and 7 bases, in that order; junction bases with no gene match: 9. The CDR3 here is CASSFLAGEVNEQFF. The CDR3 bases are TGCGCCAGCAGCTTCCTGGCGGGAGAGGTAAATGAGCAGTTCTTC.

The chain is built from TRBV14 and TRBJ1-2, with 7 bases fitting TRBD1. Germline-derived CDR1 and CDR2 are SGHDN and FVKESK. This CDR3 has 13 amino acids. Unmatched junction bases numbered 7, after V lost 7 bases and J lost 5 bases. The CDR3, as DNA: TGTGCCAGCAACGCAGGGGGGCGTTATGGCTACACCTTC. Its translation is CASNAGGRYGYTF.

V is TRBV5-4 and J is TRBJ2-3, with TRBD1 matching 7 bases. Trimming at V came to 4 bases and at J to 0 bases, leaving 2 bases not matched to a gene. The germline gives CDR1 SGHNT, CDR2 YYREEE (reference sequence). The CDR3 has 14 amino acids. The CDR3 coding sequence is TGTGCCAGCAGCCGACAGGGAAGCACAGATACGCAGTATTTT. It encodes CASSRQGSTDTQYF.

J is TRBJ2-6 and V is TRBV11-2; D uncertain. From germline, CDR1 is SGHAT and CDR2 FQNNGV. The V end was cut by 5 bases, the J end by 2 bases, with 10 bases between. This CDR3 is 15 amino acids long. The CDR3 loop reads CASSHQDTGANVLTF. CDR3 DNA sequence: TGTGCCAGCAGCCATCAGGATACTGGGGCCAACGTCCTGACTTTC. Full variable domain (missing parts from reference TRBV11-2 and TRBJ2-6): EAGVAQSPRYKIIEKRQSVAFWCNPISGHATLYWYQQILGQGPKLLIQFQNNGVVDDSQLPKDRFSAERLKGVDSTLKIQPAKLEDSAVYLCASSHQDTGANVLTFGAGSRLTVL.

The chain joins TRBV6-2 or TRBV6-3 to TRBJ1-1; no definite D call. Trimming removed 2 bases at V and 0 bases at J, with 4 bases between. Germline lookup yields CDR1 MNHEY and CDR2 SVGEGT. This CDR3 has 13 amino acids. CDR3 sequence: CASSYNMNTEAFF. The CDR3 coding sequence is TGTGCCAGCAGTTACAATATGAACACTGAAGCTTTCTTT.

The chain uses TRBV9 and TRBJ1-6; a weak D match, TRBD1 (5 bases). The CDR3 consists of 16 residues. V gave up 4 bases and J gave up 11 bases, with 22 bases separating them. The germline CDR1 and CDR2 sequences are SGDLS and YYNGEE. Here the CDR3 reads CASSPPRQGPWAPLHF. The CDR3 nucleotides read TGTGCCAGCAGCCCACCGCGCCAGGGACCGTGGGCACCCCTCCACTTT.

This clone was detected a few times. The V and J genes are TRBV27 and TRBJ2-7, with TRBD2 identical over 10 bases. Trimming at V came to 3 bases and at J to 3 bases, leaving 2 bases not matched to a gene. This CDR3 spans 14 amino acids. Looked up from germline, CDR1 is MNHEY and CDR2 is SMNVEV (reference sequence). CDR3 region: CASSLGLANYEQYF. For the CDR3, the DNA is TGTGCCAGCAGTTTGGGACTAGCGAACTACGAGCAGTACTTC.

The chain carries TRBV19 and TRBJ1-5; D might be TRBD1 (6 bases). V lost 6 bases to trimming and J lost 6 bases, with 12 bases between them. Germline-derived CDR1 and CDR2 are LNHDA and SQIVND (reference sequence). The CDR3 contains 13 residues. The CDR3 is CASSTGHLQPQHF. In DNA, the CDR3 is TGTGCCAGTAGCACAGGGCACCTTCAGCCCCAGCATTTT.

The rearrangement joins TRBV13 to TRBJ2-6; D possibly corresponds to TRBD1 (6 bases). V lost 2 bases and J 0 bases, leaving 14 bases between the germline ends. The germline CDR1 and CDR2 sequences are PRHDT and FYEKMQ (reference sequence). The CDR3 totals 18 residues. CDR3 nucleotides: TGTGCCAGCAGCTTAAGTGGACAGTCTCGCTCTGGGGCCAACGTCCTGACTTTC. Its translation: CASSLSGQSRSGANVLTF.